This is a list of T cell receptor delta chains from one sample in a study of delta chains in infants with herpesvirus infections. TCRdb used CATT to re-call clones from the RT-PCR reads. The sample lists roughly 1,000 delta-chain clones, 9.1% occurring once. The sequences come from peripheral blood, collected at time point 2 of longitudinal follow-up. The source is a human donor who was a Ugandan infant, either HIV-exposed or HIV-unexposed (not recorded which). Each CDR3 is given with its conserved first and last residue. A D gene is named only where the DNA matches it firmly. Some rows mark clone size as missing; the rest say once, few, many or name a class of expanded clone.

cdr3_aa | cdr3_nt | v_call | clone_size | j_call | d_call
CALGEAGDTHTDKLIF | TGTGCTCTTGGGGAAGCCGGGGATACGCACACCGATAAACTCATCTTT | TRDV1 | large | TRDJ1 | TRDD3
CALGEPSAPTAYSDTDKLIF | TGTGCTCTTGGGGAACCCTCTGCCCCTACGGCCTACTCTGACACCGATAAACTCATCTTT | TRDV1 | large | TRDJ1 | NA
CALGVPQPGGIDKLIF | TGTGCTCTTGGGGTCCCCCAGCCTGGGGGAATCGATAAACTCATCTTT | TRDV1 | NA | TRDJ1 | TRDD3
CALGERNSLGTDKLIF | TGTGCTCTTGGGGAACGGAATTCTCTCGGCACCGATAAACTCATCTTT | TRDV1 | medium-sized | TRDJ1 | NA
CACDTVLGDTWDTRQMFF | TGTGCCTGTGACACCGTACTGGGGGATACCTGGGACACCCGACAGATGTTTTTC | TRDV2 | large | TRDJ3 | TRDD3
CALGEDWWQVRGIRGLIF | TGTGCTCTTGGGGAAGATTGGTGGCAGGTGCGGGGGATACGAGGGCTCATCTTT | TRDV1 | NA | TRDJ1 | TRDD3
CALGELLSSWYWGTSEYTDKLIF | TGTGCTCTTGGGGAACTCCTATCTTCCTGGTACTGGGGGACCTCGGAGTACACCGATAAACTCATCTTT | TRDV1 | medium-sized | TRDJ1 | TRDD3
CALGELTGGYWDDKLIF | TGTGCTCTTGGGGAACTTACTGGGGGATACTGGGACGATAAACTCATCTTT | TRDV1 | NA | TRDJ1 | TRDD3
CALGEGLPRGWGISDTDKLIF | TGTGCTCTTGGGGAAGGCCTTCCTAGGGGTTGGGGGATTAGTGACACCGATAAACTCATCTTT | TRDV1 | few | TRDJ1 | NA
CACDTVWADSSWDTRQMFF | TGTGCCTGTGACACCGTATGGGCCGATAGCTCCTGGGACACCCGACAGATGTTTTTC | TRDV2 | medium-sized | TRDJ3 | NA
CALGEKVPTKLLWWGIDTDKLIF | TGTGCTCTTGGGGAAAAGGTTCCTACGAAACTTCTTTGGTGGGGGATCGACACCGATAAACTCATCTTT | TRDV1 | medium-sized | TRDJ1 | NA
CALGELGSWPSLLTYWGIRNKLIF | TGTGCTCTTGGGGAACTAGGGTCCTGGCCTTCCCTCCTCACTTACTGGGGGATACGGAATAAACTCATCTTT | TRDV1 | large | TRDJ1 | TRDD3
CALGAPKPPSYPGTQLIF | TGTGCTCTTGGGGCCCCAAAACCCCCTTCCTACCCTGGGACTCAACTCATCTTT | TRDV1 | large | TRDJ1 | TRDD2